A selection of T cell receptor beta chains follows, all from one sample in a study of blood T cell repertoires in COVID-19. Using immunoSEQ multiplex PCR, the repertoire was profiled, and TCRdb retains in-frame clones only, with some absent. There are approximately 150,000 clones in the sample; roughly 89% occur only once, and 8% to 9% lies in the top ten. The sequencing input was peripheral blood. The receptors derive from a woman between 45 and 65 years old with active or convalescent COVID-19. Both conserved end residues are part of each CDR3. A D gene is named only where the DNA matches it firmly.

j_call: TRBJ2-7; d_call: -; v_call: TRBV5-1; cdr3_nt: TGCGCCAGCACCTCGGGGGCCTACGAGCAGTACTTC; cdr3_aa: CASTSGAYEQYF
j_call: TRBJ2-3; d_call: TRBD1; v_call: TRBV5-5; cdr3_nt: TGTGCCAGCAGGGCACGGGACAGGGGAGCAGATACGCAGTATTTT; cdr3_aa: CASRARDRGADTQYF
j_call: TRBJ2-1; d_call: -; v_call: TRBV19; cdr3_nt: TGTGCCAGTAGTATCGATCAAGACGGAGTTCGGAGGAATGAGCAGTTCTTC; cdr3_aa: CASSIDQDGVRRNEQFF
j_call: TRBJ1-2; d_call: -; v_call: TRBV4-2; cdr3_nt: TGTGCCAGCAGCCCAGGACAGCCCAACTATGGCTACACCTTC; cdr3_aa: CASSPGQPNYGYTF
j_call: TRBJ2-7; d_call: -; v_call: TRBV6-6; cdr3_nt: TGTGCCAGCAGTTACCCCAGTGAGGCCTCCTACGAGCAGTACTTC; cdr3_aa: CASSYPSEASYEQYF
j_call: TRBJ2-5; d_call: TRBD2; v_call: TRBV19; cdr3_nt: TGTGCCAGTAGTGCCTGGGGTAGCGGGAGAGGAGAGACCCAGTACTTC; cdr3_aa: CASSAWGSGRGETQYF
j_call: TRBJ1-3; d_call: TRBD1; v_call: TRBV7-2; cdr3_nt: TGTGCCAGCAGCCTGGGACAGCCGAGCTCTGGAAACACCATATATTTT; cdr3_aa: CASSLGQPSSGNTIYF
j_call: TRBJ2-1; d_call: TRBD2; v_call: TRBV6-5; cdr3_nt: TGTGCCAGCCGTAGCGGGAGCACTAATGAGCAGTTCTTC; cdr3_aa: CASRSGSTNEQFF
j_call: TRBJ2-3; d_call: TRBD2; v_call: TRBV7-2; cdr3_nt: TGTGCCAGCAGAGGACTAGCGGGGGGTTGGGATACGCAGTATTTT; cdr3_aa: CASRGLAGGWDTQYF
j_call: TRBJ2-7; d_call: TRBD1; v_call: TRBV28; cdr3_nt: TGTGCCAGCAACAACGACAGGGTAGGAACCTACGAGCAGTACTTC; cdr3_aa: CASNNDRVGTYEQYF
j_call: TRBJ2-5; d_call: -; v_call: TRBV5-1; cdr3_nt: TGCGCCAGCACGAACGGGTGGCAAGAGACCCAGTACTTC; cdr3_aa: CASTNGWQETQYF
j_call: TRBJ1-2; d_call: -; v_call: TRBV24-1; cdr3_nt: TGTGCCACCAGTGACTCGGACATCGATGGCTACACCTTC; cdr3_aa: CATSDSDIDGYTF
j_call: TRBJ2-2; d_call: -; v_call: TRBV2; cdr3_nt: TGTGCCAGCAATGCCCCAGGGGGGTCCGGGGAGCTGTTTTTT; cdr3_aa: CASNAPGGSGELFF
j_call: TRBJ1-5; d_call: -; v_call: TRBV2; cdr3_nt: TGTGCCAGCAGTGAGGGACTTCCCAATCAGCCCCAGCATTTT; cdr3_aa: CASSEGLPNQPQHF